This T cell receptor (beta chain) was recorded in a study of control samples from healthy donors and cancer patients. The CDR3 covers 15 residues. Germline CDR1 is LNHDA and CDR2 is SQIVND (reference sequence). The ends lost 1 base at V and 11 bases at J; junction bases unmatched: 7. This table comes from immunoSEQ multiplex PCR, and its TCRdb copy is limited to in-frame clones, with some not included. This sample yields 70,000 or so clones, of which approximately 80% are seen a single time; 2.9% belongs to the top ten. The TCR sequence derives from a woman aged 45-60 years with lung cancer. The chain joins TRBV19 to TRBJ2-1, with 11 bases that match TRBD2. Sequenced material: PBMCs. CDR3 loop: CASSIALLAGVQQFF. DNA for the CDR3: TGTGCCAGTAGTATAGCCCTACTAGCGGGGGTCCAGCAGTTCTTC.